A single sample is the source of the 21 T cell receptor beta chains below, sequenced in a study of blood T cell repertoires in COVID-19 (dated by TCRdb to between 2020 and 2021). Libraries came from the immunoSEQ multiplex PCR assay. TCRdb mirrors the immuneACCESS table, restricted to in-frame sequences. Some clones are absent from its copies; in checked studies, under half trace to an unresolved V gene, and the reason for the others is unknown. The sample has around 260,000 clones on record, approximately 80% of them singletons. The ten most abundant clones make up 4% to 5% of the sample. Sequencing input: peripheral blood. The origin of the receptors is a man in his fifties or sixties with acute or convalescent COVID-19.

The J gene is TRBJ1-2, the V gene TRBV28; possible D gene TRBD1, 6 bases. Looked up from germline, CDR1 is MDHEN and CDR2 is SYDVKM. This CDR3 is 13 amino acids long. The V end lost 3 bases, the J end lost 8 bases, and 13 bases lay between the germline ends. CDR3 sequence reads: CASSLIGGRGYTF. The DNA for the CDR3 is TGTGCCAGCAGTTTGATCGGGGGGCGAGGCTACACCTTC.

The J gene is TRBJ2-5, the V gene TRBV7-2; no clear D. In germline, CDR1 is SGHTA, CDR2 FQGNSA. The CDR3 is made up of 14 amino acids. The V end lost 4 bases, the J end lost 2 bases, and 11 bases lay between the germline ends. CDR3 in amino acids: CASSYAGHQETQYF. The CDR3 DNA reads TGTGCCAGCAGCTACGCTGGGCATCAAGAGACCCAGTACTTC.

The chain links TRBV4-1 to TRBJ1-1; 11 bases align to TRBD1. The germline gives CDR1 MGHRA, CDR2 YSYEKL. This CDR3 contains 13 residues. V was clipped by 3 bases and J by 6 bases; unmatched bases: 0. The DNA for the CDR3 is TGCGCCAGCAGCCAGGGACAGGGGGCTGAAGCTTTCTTT. This gives the protein CASSQGQGAEAFF.

CDR3 nucleotides: TGTGCCAGCGGGGTATCGTACAGGTGGGACACCGGGGAGCTGTTTTTT. Its translation is CASGVSYRWDTGELFF. This chain uses TRBV5-6 with TRBJ2-2, with a weak D call TRBD1 (5 bases). This CDR3 region has 16 residues. Looked up from germline, CDR1 is SGHDT and CDR2 is YYEEEE. V dropped 7 bases and J dropped 3 bases, with 19 bases sitting between them.

The chain joins TRBV6-5 to TRBJ2-1; TRBD2 is a possible D gene (5 bases). The CDR3 consists of 15 residues. Trimming took 6 bases from V and 0 from J, leaving 12 bases between them. Germline V gene lookup returns CDR1 MNHEY and CDR2 SVGAGI. The CDR3 DNA reads as TGTGCCAGCAGGCGAAGCGGTACCTCCTACAATGAGCAGTTCTTC. Amino acids: CASRRSGTSYNEQFF.

The rearrangement uses TRBV7-9 and TRBJ1-1, with D perhaps matching TRBD1 (6 bases). The CDR3 covers 14 residues. In germline, CDR1 is SEHNR, CDR2 FQNEAQ (reference sequence). V was clipped by 5 bases and J by 5 bases, with 15 bases between them. CDR3 in DNA: TGTGCCAGCAGCCATACAGGGATCGGGACTGAAGCTTTCTTT. It is translated as CASSHTGIGTEAFF.

The chain uses TRBV18 and TRBJ2-7; 11 bases are shared with TRBD1. CDR3 size: 18 residues. V shed 2 bases and J 2 bases; nucleotides not matched to a gene: 11. The germline V gene has CDR1 KGHSH and CDR2 LQKENI. Here the CDR3 DNA reads TGTGCCAGCTCACCATTTGCTCGGGACAGGGGGTTCCCCTACGAGCAGTACTTC. This codes for CASSPFARDRGFPYEQYF.

This chain links TRBV13 with TRBJ2-1; the D gene is possibly TRBD2 (6 bases). CDR3 length: 16 residues. Per the germline V gene, CDR1 is PRHDT and CDR2 is FYEKMQ (reference sequence). Between the trimmed V and J ends, which lost 2 bases and 0 bases, there was a span of 11 bases. CDR3 residues: CASSLFGRGSYNEQFF. In DNA, the CDR3 is TGTGCCAGCAGCTTATTCGGGCGGGGCTCCTACAATGAGCAGTTCTTC.

The rearrangement joins TRBV19 to TRBJ1-2; TRBD1 might be the D (6 bases). Germline V gene sequence: CDR1 LNHDA, CDR2 SQIVND (reference sequence). CDR3 length: 15 residues. V was pared by 7 bases and J by 5 bases, with 20 bases between. In DNA, the CDR3 is TGTGCCAGTACAACCCGGGACACCTCCCTTTATGGCTACACCTTC. It codes for CASTTRDTSLYGYTF. Filled out from reference TRBV19 and TRBJ1-2, the complete variable domain reads DGGITQSPKYLFRKEGQNVTLSCEQNLNHDAMYWYRQDPGQGLRLIYYSQIVNDFQKGDIAEGYSVSREKKESFPLTVTSAQKNPTAFYLCASTTRDTSLYGYTFGSGTRLTVV.

V usage is TRBV10-2 and J usage is TRBJ1-6; possibly TRBD1 for D (5 bases). The CDR3 contains 14 residues. Germline CDR1 is WSHSY and CDR2 is SAAADI. V lost 8 bases, J lost 6 bases, and 14 bases lay in between. CDR3 sequence: CASSAGRGNSPLHF. The CDR3 DNA sequence: TGCGCCAGCTCTGCTGGTAGGGGTAATTCACCCCTCCACTTT.

The chain carries TRBV21-1 and TRBJ1-2; the table assigns TRBD1, which was not confirmed against the DNA. TRBV21-1 is tagged as a pseudogene. The CDR3 is 16 residues long. The CDR3 loop is CASSLIGAATHYGYTF. Written as DNA, the CDR3 is TGTGCCAGCAGCCTGATAGGGGCTGCTACGCACTATGGCTACACCTTC.

This chain connects TRBV5-1 to TRBJ2-3; D is undetermined. Per the germline V gene, CDR1 is SGHRS and CDR2 is YFSETQ. The CDR3 is made up of 12 amino acids. V shed 4 bases and J shed 5 bases, with 8 bases lying between them. Written as DNA, the CDR3 is TGCGCCAGCAGCGTAGCTCGAGATACGCAGTATTTT. It translates to CASSVARDTQYF.

The chain combines TRBV29-1 with TRBJ1-3; D gene uncertain. Germline assignment: CDR1 SQVTM and CDR2 ANQGSEA. The CDR3 is made up of 14 amino acids. The ends were cut back, 3 bases at V and 2 bases at J, with 11 bases in the middle. The CDR3: CSVDGGRTGNTIYF. In DNA, the CDR3 is TGCAGCGTTGACGGAGGACGGACTGGAAACACCATATATTTT.

The V and J genes are TRBV2 and TRBJ1-1; D gene uncertain. In germline, CDR1 is SNHLY, CDR2 FYNNEI. The CDR3 sequence is 11 residues long. V lost 7 bases and J 1 base, leaving 4 bases between the germline ends. The CDR3 spells CASMANTEAFF. CDR3 sequence (DNA): TGTGCCAGCATGGCGAACACTGAAGCTTTCTTT.

The J gene is TRBJ1-1, the V gene TRBV10-3; D not resolved. V lost 2 bases and J 7 bases, leaving 20 bases between the germline ends. CDR3 length: 16 residues. Germline CDR1 reads ENHRY; CDR2 reads SYGVKD. CDR3 nucleotides: TGTGCCATCAGTGAGCGTACCAAACAGTCTTCAGGTGAAGCTTTCTTT. Protein sequence: CAISERTKQSSGEAFF.

The chain uses TRBV19 and TRBJ1-2; D ambiguous. The CDR3 consists of 13 residues. Trimming pared 1 base from V and 5 bases from J, leaving 8 bases between. Germline V gene lookup returns CDR1 LNHDA and CDR2 SQIVND (reference sequence). The CDR3 bases are TGTGCCAGTAGTATAGGGGCCGAATATGGCTACACCTTC. It is translated as CASSIGAEYGYTF.

The V gene is TRBV12-3 or TRBV12-4, the J gene TRBJ1-2, with 8 bases identical to TRBD1. CDR3 length: 13 amino acids. Losses at the gene ends were 6 bases for V and 5 bases for J; bases not matched to a gene: 5. CDR3 sequence: CASRPTGGYGYTF. CDR3 sequence (DNA): TGTGCCAGCAGGCCTACAGGGGGTTATGGCTACACCTTC.

The chain employs TRBV29-1 and TRBJ2-3; 7 bases line up with TRBD1. Per the germline V gene, CDR1 is SQVTM and CDR2 is ANQGSEA. V was clipped by 2 bases and J by 5 bases; unmatched bases: 10. The CDR3 has 15 residues. In DNA, the CDR3 is TGCAGCGTTGAAACCGTTGAGGGGGCGGTAGATACGCAGTATTTT. The encoded protein is CSVETVEGAVDTQYF.

The gene calls are TRBV3-1 (or the pseudogene TRBV3-2) and TRBJ1-1; 7 bases map to TRBD1. Germline values: CDR1 LGHDT, CDR2 YNNKEL (reference sequence). J lost 2 bases, V lost 3 bases, and 3 bases had no gene match. CDR3 length: 14 amino acids. CDR3 sequence: CASSHNRGNTEAFF. DNA of the CDR3: TGTGCCAGCAGCCACAACAGGGGAAACACTGAAGCTTTCTTT.

The chain joins TRBV7-3 to TRBJ1-1; tentatively, D is TRBD1 (5 bases). This CDR3 comprises 14 residues. The germline V gene has CDR1 SGHTA and CDR2 FQGTGA. The V gene lost 2 bases and the J gene lost 4 bases, with 11 bases spanning the gap. CDR3 loop: CASSLQGSVTEAFF. CDR3 DNA: TGTGCCAGCAGCTTACAGGGTTCGGTCACTGAAGCTTTCTTT.

The chain employs TRBV14 and TRBJ2-1; D may be TRBD1 (6 bases). Looked up from germline, CDR1 is SGHDN and CDR2 is FVKESK. Trimming cost V 8 bases and J 5 bases, with 13 bases left between them. The CDR3 runs 13 residues. CDR3 coding DNA: TGTGCCAGCCAGGGGCAAAACAACAATGAGCAGTTCTTC. Amino acid sequence: CASQGQNNNEQFF.